One and the same sample provided the 20 T cell receptor beta chains below, sequenced in a study of T cells after yellow fever vaccination. TCRdb reprocessed the 5' RACE reads with MiXCR, giving one entry per CDR3 protein. The table records approximately 600,000 distinct CDR3 sequences, roughly 12% of them present only once. The sample was PBMCs, taken on the day of the yellow fever booster vaccination. Receptor source: a man aged 25 to 40 who received the YFV17D yellow fever vaccine.

The rearrangement joins TRBV7-2 to TRBJ2-1; D not certain. The V end lost 4 bases, the J end lost 6 bases, and 16 bases lay between the germline ends. Germline V gene sequence: CDR1 SGHTA, CDR2 FQGNSA. The CDR3 is made up of 15 amino acids. The CDR3 coding sequence is TGTGCCAGCAGCTCACCCCCAGCCCTAGGCAATGAGCAGTTCTTC. It codes for CASSSPPALGNEQFF.

The chain recombines TRBV7-2 with TRBJ1-2, with D hard to call. V lost 6 bases and J 1 base, leaving 6 bases between the germline ends. This CDR3 region has 12 residues. Per the germline V gene, CDR1 is SGHTA and CDR2 is FQGNSA. The chain's CDR3 is CASSWVNYGYTF. The CDR3 DNA sequence: TGTGCCAGCAGTTGGGTTAACTATGGCTACACCTTC.

This chain uses TRBV6-5 with TRBJ2-5; D gene unclear. Germline CDR1 reads MNHEY; CDR2 reads SVGAGI. The CDR3 contains 14 residues. Trimming shortened V by 2 bases and J by 7 bases, and 14 bases separated the two germline ends. The CDR3 region is CASSYPDSDVTQYF. The CDR3 DNA sequence: TGTGCCAGCAGTTACCCCGACTCCGACGTGACCCAGTACTTC.

V is TRBV7-2 and J is TRBJ1-1; D call uncertain. The CDR3 length is 12 residues. The V end lost 7 bases, the J end lost 6 bases, and 12 bases lay between the germline ends. CDR1 and CDR2 from the germline V gene are SGHTA and FQGNSA. Here the CDR3 reads CASTAYGSEAFF. The CDR3 nucleotides read TGTGCCAGCACCGCCTATGGTTCTGAAGCTTTCTTT.

The chain recombines TRBV5-1 with TRBJ2-1; D is perhaps TRBD2 (6 bases). The V end lost 5 bases, the J end lost 4 bases, and 16 bases lay between the germline ends. There are 15 residues in the CDR3. CDR1 and CDR2 from the germline V gene are SGHRS and YFSETQ. CDR3 nucleotide sequence: TGCGCCAGCAGTTATGTGGGAGGATTGTACAATGAGCAGTTCTTC. It encodes CASSYVGGLYNEQFF.

The chain links TRBV7-9 to TRBJ2-5, with 8 bases fitting TRBD2. The CDR3 runs 14 residues. J was trimmed by 4 bases and V by 6 bases; bases with no gene match: 7. Germline CDR1 SEHNR, CDR2 FQNEAQ (reference sequence). The CDR3 loop reads CASRNSGIGETQYF. CDR3 bases: TGTGCCAGCAGGAATAGCGGGATTGGAGAGACCCAGTACTTC.

The V call is TRBV21-1, the J call TRBJ2-3; the table's D gene call, TRBD2, was not cross checked with the DNA. TRBV21-1 is noted as a pseudogene. The CDR3 consists of 16 residues. CDR3: CASSFRAPFWTDTQYF. DNA for the CDR3: TGTGCCAGCAGCTTCCGGGCCCCTTTTTGGACAGATACGCAGTATTTT.

The chain has TRBV9 and TRBJ2-3, with D uncertain. The germline gives CDR1 SGDLS, CDR2 YYNGEE. V gave up 3 bases and J gave up 6 bases, with 11 bases separating them. The CDR3 consists of 13 residues. CDR3 sequence: CASSDITPDTQYF. CDR3 bases: TGTGCCAGCAGCGACATCACGCCGGATACGCAGTATTTT.

This clonotype has a count of ten or more. The chain's CDR3 is CASSQVSAGEQYF. DNA of the CDR3: TGTGCCAGCAGCCAAGTAAGCGCCGGCGAGCAGTACTTC. V gene TRBV3-1 combines with J gene TRBJ2-7; D is undetermined. The germline V and J ends were trimmed by 1 base and 6 bases, with 10 bases remaining between them. This CDR3 is built from 13 residues. From germline, CDR1 is LGHDT and CDR2 YNNKEL (reference sequence).

This chain uses TRBV9 with TRBJ1-2; D might be TRBD1 (5 bases). Trimming pared 0 bases from V and 1 base from J, leaving 10 bases between. The germline gives CDR1 SGDLS, CDR2 YYNGEE. The CDR3 loop spans 15 amino acids. The DNA of the CDR3 is TGTGCCAGCAGCGTAGCTGTAGGGGTTAACTATGGCTACACCTTC. Translated, it gives CASSVAVGVNYGYTF.

The chain employs TRBV7-6 and TRBJ1-6; D not certain. The CDR3 contains 14 residues. Germline V gene data show CDR1 as SGHVS and CDR2 as FNYEAQ. Deletions cut 6 bases from V and 7 bases from J, with 13 bases between. The CDR3 spells CASSLTSLNSPLHF. The CDR3 DNA reads as TGTGCCAGCAGTCTGACCTCGTTGAATTCACCCCTCCACTTT.

This sequence joins TRBV12-3 or TRBV12-4 and TRBJ1-2; 10 bases fit TRBD1. The CDR3 sequence is 13 residues long. The V and J ends lost 6 bases and 7 bases, in that order; junction bases with no gene match: 5. The CDR3 DNA sequence: TGTGCCAGCAGCCCCGGACAGGGGGTTGGCTACACCTTC. As protein: CASSPGQGVGYTF.

The table lists this clonotype with a few counts. The gene calls are TRBV20-1 and TRBJ1-4; no clear D gene. Germline CDR1 is DFQATT and CDR2 is SNEGSKA (reference sequence). This CDR3 contains 12 residues. The V gene lost 1 base and the J gene lost 6 bases, with 6 bases spanning the gap. The CDR3 nucleotides are TGCAGTGCTAGAGGGACCTATGAAAAACTGTTTTTT. It codes for CSARGTYEKLFF.

The J gene is TRBJ2-1, the V gene TRBV20-1, with 11 bases that match TRBD2. Unmatched junction bases numbered 6, after V lost 0 bases and J lost 2 bases. This CDR3 spans 17 amino acids. Germline CDR1 and CDR2: DFQATT and SNEGSKA (reference sequence). CDR3 region: CSARDPTSGRPYNEQFF. CDR3 bases: TGCAGTGCTAGAGACCCTACTAGCGGGAGACCCTACAATGAGCAGTTCTTC.

The chain combines TRBV5-1 with TRBJ2-2; 7 bases map to TRBD1. This CDR3 is built from 15 residues. J was trimmed by 6 bases and V by 0 bases; bases with no gene match: 5. Per germline, CDR1 SGHRS and CDR2 YFSETQ. CDR3 in amino acids: CASSLADRDAGELFF. The CDR3 DNA sequence: TGCGCCAGCAGCTTGGCCGACAGGGACGCCGGGGAGCTGTTTTTT. Full variable domain (missing parts from reference TRBV5-1 and TRBJ2-2): KAGVTQTPRYLIKTRGQQVTLSCSPISGHRSVSWYQQTPGQGLQFLFEYFSETQRNKGNFPGRFSGRQFSNSRSEMNVSTLELGDSALYLCASSLADRDAGELFFGEGSRLTVL.

Note on this clonotype: One junction end disagrees with the germline gene, perhaps due to a read error. The V gene is TRBV4-2, the J gene TRBJ2-1; 9 nucleotides agree with TRBD2. The length of the CDR3 is 15 residues. Germline V lookup: CDR1 LGHNA, CDR2 YNFKEQ. The CDR3 nucleotides are TGTGCCAGAAGCCAGCAGCGGGAGGTTTACAATGAGCAGTTCTTC. Amino acid sequence: CARSQQREVYNEQFF.

This chain uses TRBV5-1 with TRBJ2-1; 8 bases map to TRBD2. The CDR3 runs to 15 residues. The germline CDR1 and CDR2 sequences are SGHRS and YFSETQ. V gave up 0 bases and J gave up 8 bases; unmatched junction bases: 7. As DNA, the CDR3 is TGCGCCAGCAGCTTGGCCAGCGGGAGTAGAGATGAGCAGTTCTTC. Encoded protein: CASSLASGSRDEQFF.

As to this clonotype: A junction end diverges from the germline sequence, so it may reflect a read error. The chain couples TRBV9 to TRBJ1-1, with a possible D match to TRBD1 (5 bases). The germline V gene encodes CDR1 SGDLS and CDR2 YYNGEE. The length of the CDR3 is 15 residues. The CDR3 DNA reads as TGTGCCAGCAGCGTCGACGGACACTTGAACACTGAAGATTTCTTT. Translated: CASSVDGHLNTEDFF. Full variable domain (remainder filled in from reference TRBV9 and TRBJ1-1): DSGVTQTPKHLITATGQRVTLRCSPRSGDLSVYWYQQSLDQGLQFLIQYYNGEERAKGNILERFSAQQFPDLHSELNLSSLELGDSALYFCASSVDGHLNTEDFFGQGTRLTVV.

V gene TRBV20-1 combines with J gene TRBJ2-1, with unresolved D. V gave up 6 bases and J gave up 2 bases, with 14 bases separating them. In germline, CDR1 is DFQATT, CDR2 SNEGSKA (reference sequence). The CDR3 has 14 amino acids. CDR3 sequence: CSALSSSAYNEQFF. The CDR3 coding sequence is TGCAGTGCCTTAAGCAGCTCGGCCTACAATGAGCAGTTCTTC.

The chain links TRBV28 to TRBJ1-6; tentatively, D is TRBD1 (5 bases). CDR1 is MDHEN, CDR2 SYDVKM, per germline. The CDR3 has 15 amino acids. Trimming shortened V by 5 bases and J by 8 bases, and 16 bases separated the two germline ends. The CDR3 spells CASSPGTLRDSPLHF. In DNA, the CDR3 is TGTGCCAGCAGTCCCGGGACCCTCCGGGATTCACCCCTCCACTTT.